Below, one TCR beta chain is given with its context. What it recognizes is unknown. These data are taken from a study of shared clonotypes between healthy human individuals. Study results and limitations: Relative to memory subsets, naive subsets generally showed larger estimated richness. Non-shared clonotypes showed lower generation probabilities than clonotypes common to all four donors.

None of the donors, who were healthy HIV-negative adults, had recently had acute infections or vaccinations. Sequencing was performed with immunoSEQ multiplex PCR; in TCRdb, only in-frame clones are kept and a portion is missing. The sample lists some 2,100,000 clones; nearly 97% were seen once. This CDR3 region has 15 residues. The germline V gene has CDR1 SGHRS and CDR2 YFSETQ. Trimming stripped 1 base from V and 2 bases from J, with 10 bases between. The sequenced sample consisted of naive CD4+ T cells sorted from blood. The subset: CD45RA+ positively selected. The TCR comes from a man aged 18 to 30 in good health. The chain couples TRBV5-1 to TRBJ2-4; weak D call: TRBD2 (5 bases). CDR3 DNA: TGCGCCAGCAGCTTGTCTGCGGGCTCCAAAAACATTCAGTACTTC. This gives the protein CASSLSAGSKNIQYF.